This T cell receptor (beta chain) was obtained from a study of blood T cell repertoires in COVID-19. Study-wide context: Samples representing acute and convalescent COVID-19 were sourced from the United States, Italy and Spain. T cells, B-cell-depleted T cells, or PBMCs provided the cDNA or gDNA that served as material.

The CDR3 is 17 amino acids. Trimming removed 5 bases from V and 5 bases from J; junction bases left unmatched: 10. CDR1 KGHSH and CDR2 LQKENI come from the germline V gene. In the authors' methods: Amplification with reference gene primers provided the estimates of nucleated cell counts. Profiling relied on immunoSEQ multiplex PCR, and the TCRdb table lists in-frame clones only, not all of them. V and J calls plus clone size are reproduced from that table; the DNA served to infer D and trimming. The sample has about 180,000 clones, 80% to 90% seen once. The rearrangement links TRBV18 to TRBJ2-2, with TRBD2 matching 11 bases. This clonotype originated in a man aged 60-69 years with acute or convalescent COVID-19. Sequenced material: peripheral blood. Written as DNA, the CDR3 is TGTGCCAGCTCAATCTTTAGCGGGAGGGCCTCGACCGGGGAGCTGTTTTTT. Protein product: CASSIFSGRASTGELFF.